The sequence of this TCR beta chain was determined in a study of blood T cell repertoires in COVID-19. The wider study: Specimens from acute and convalescent COVID-19 originated in the United States, Italy and Spain. The cDNA or gDNA used as material had been derived from T cells, B-cell-depleted T cells, or PBMCs.

One Seattle source followed patients from active infection through their disease course. Per the original methods: Amplification of reference gene primers provided the estimated nucleated cell counts. The method was immunoSEQ multiplex PCR; TCRdb's version includes in-frame clones alone and lacks a portion of them. That table is the source of V, J and clone size, and D and trimming were worked out from the DNA. This sample carries a few hundred thousand clones, roughly nine tenths of them seen once, and the ten largest clones take around 3%. Germline V gene lookup returns CDR1 SQVTM and CDR2 ANQGSEA. The CDR3 is made up of 13 amino acids. Trimming cost V 2 bases and J 4 bases, with 11 bases left between them.

This sequence joins TRBV29-1 and TRBJ1-1; the D gene is possibly TRBD1 (5 bases). The clonotype comes from a woman aged 30 to 39 with COVID-19, enrolled during active disease. Sequenced sample: peripheral blood. CDR3 protein: CSVEPQGGTEAFF. In nucleotides, the CDR3 is TGCAGCGTTGAACCTCAGGGTGGCACTGAAGCTTTCTTT.